This entry concerns a single TCR beta chain. These data originate in a study of OX40 agonist ivuxolimab in advanced cancers. Libraries were prepared by immunoSEQ multiplex PCR; TCRdb keeps only in-frame clonotypes and omits some of them. The table records some 9,600 clones, 63% of them present only once. The CDR3 length is 16 residues. V lost 6 bases, J lost 0 bases, and 15 bases lay in between. The germline V gene encodes CDR1 MDHEN and CDR2 SYDVKM. The study sampled blood at baseline, cycle 4 day 1, and cycle 7 day 1. The sequence was obtained from an adult with an advanced solid tumor such as melanoma, head and neck, liver or kidney cancer. The chain carries TRBV28 and TRBJ1-3; D call uncertain. Sequenced here: CD4+ or CD8+ T cells sorted from blood, sampled in a trial of the OX40 agonist ivuxolimab. The CDR3 is CASSITYSSSGNTIYF. The CDR3 DNA reads as TGTGCCAGCAGCATTACATACTCCTCCTCTGGAAACACCATATATTTT.